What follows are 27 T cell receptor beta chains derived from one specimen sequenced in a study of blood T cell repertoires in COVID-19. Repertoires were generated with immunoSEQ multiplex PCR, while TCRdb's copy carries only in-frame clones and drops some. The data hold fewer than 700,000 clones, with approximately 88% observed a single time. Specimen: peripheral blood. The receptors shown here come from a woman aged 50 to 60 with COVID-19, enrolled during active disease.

CDR3 bases: TGCGCCAGCAGTCGTGGAAACACCATATATTTT. This encodes CASSRGNTIYF. This rearrangement joins TRBV10-1 to TRBJ1-3; D remains ambiguous. This CDR3 is 11 amino acids long. Germline CDR1 is WNHNN and CDR2 is SYGVQD (reference sequence). V lost 5 bases and J lost 3, with 2 bases in between.

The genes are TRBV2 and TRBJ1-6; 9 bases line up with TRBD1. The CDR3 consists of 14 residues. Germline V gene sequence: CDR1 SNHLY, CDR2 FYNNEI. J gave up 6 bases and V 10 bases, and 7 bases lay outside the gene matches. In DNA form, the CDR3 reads TGTGCCACCCAAGGGGACAGGGTTAATTCACCCCTCCACTTT. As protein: CATQGDRVNSPLHF.

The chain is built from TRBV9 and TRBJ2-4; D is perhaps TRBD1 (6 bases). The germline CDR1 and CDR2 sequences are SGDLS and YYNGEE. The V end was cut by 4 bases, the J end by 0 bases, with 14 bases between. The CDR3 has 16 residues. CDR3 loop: CASSTGQGLAKNIQYF. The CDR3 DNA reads TGTGCCAGCAGCACGGGTCAGGGGCTAGCCAAAAACATTCAGTACTTC.

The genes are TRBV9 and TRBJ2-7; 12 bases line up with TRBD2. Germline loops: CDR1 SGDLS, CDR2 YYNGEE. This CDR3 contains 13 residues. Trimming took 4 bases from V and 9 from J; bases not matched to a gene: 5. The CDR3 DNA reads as TGTGCCAGCAGCCCTAGCGGGGGGGCCTTGCAGTACTTC. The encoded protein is CASSPSGGALQYF. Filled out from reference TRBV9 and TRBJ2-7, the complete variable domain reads DSGVTQTPKHLITATGQRVTLRCSPRSGDLSVYWYQQSLDQGLQFLIQYYNGEERAKGNILERFSAQQFPDLHSELNLSSLELGDSALYFCASSPSGGALQYFGPGTRLTVT.

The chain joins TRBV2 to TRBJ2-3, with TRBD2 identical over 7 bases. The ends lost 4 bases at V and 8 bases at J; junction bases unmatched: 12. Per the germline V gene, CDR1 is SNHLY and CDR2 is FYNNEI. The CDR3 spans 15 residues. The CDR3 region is CASSAMGLSGATQYF. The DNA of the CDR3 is TGTGCCAGCAGTGCAATGGGGCTAAGCGGGGCTACGCAGTATTTT.

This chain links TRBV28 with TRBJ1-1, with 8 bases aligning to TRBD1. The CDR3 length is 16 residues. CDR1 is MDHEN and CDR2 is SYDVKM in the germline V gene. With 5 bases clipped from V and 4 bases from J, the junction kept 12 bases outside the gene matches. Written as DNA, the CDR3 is TGTGCCAGCAGTCTTCCGGACAGGGTAGAATTCACTGAAGCTTTCTTT. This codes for CASSLPDRVEFTEAFF.

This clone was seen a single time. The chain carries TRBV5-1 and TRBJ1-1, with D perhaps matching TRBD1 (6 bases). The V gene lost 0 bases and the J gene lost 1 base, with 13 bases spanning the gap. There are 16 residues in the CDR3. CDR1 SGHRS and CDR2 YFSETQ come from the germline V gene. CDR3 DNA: TGCGCCAGCAGCTTGGTTGGGGGCTTAGGGAACACTGAAGCTTTCTTT. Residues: CASSLVGGLGNTEAFF.

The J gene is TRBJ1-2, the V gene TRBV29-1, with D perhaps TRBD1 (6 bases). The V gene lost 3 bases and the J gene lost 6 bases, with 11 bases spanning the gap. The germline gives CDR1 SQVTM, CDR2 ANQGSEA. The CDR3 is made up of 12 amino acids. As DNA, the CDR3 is TGCAGCGTTGAGAGACAGGTAGATGGCTACACCTTC. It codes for CSVERQVDGYTF.

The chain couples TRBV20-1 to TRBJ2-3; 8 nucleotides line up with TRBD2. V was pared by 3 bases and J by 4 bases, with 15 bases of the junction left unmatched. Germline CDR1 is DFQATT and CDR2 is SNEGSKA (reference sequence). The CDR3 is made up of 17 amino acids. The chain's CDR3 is CSASFPPGGGRSDTQYF. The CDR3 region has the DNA TGCAGTGCTAGTTTCCCCCCCGGGGGGGGGCGATCAGATACGCAGTATTTT.

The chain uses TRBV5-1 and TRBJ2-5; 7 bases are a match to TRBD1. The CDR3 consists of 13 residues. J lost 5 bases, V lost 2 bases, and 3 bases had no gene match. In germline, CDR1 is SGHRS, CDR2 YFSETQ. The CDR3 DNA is TGCGCCAGCAGCTTCAGCAGGGGGGAGACCCAGTACTTC. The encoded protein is CASSFSRGETQYF.

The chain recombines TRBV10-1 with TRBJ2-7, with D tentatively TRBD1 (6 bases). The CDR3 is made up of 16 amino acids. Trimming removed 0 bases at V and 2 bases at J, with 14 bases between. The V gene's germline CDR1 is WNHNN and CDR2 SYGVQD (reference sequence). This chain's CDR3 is CASSESAGVGPYEQYF. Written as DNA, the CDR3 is TGCGCCAGCAGTGAGTCAGCAGGGGTAGGACCCTACGAGCAGTACTTC.

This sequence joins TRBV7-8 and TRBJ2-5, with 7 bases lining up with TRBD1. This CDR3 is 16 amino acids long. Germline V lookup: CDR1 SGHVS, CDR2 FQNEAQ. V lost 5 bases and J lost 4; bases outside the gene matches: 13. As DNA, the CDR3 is TGTGCCAGCAGCGATAGGCGGACAGGAATGGGAGAGACCCAGTACTTC. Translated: CASSDRRTGMGETQYF.

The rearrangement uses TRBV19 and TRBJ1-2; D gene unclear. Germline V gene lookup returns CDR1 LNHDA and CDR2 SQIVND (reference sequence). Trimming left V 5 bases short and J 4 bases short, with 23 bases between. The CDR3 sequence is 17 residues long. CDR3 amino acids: CASSPQLRSTKTYGYTF. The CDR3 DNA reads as TGTGCCAGTAGTCCCCAGTTACGGTCGACAAAAACCTATGGCTACACCTTC.

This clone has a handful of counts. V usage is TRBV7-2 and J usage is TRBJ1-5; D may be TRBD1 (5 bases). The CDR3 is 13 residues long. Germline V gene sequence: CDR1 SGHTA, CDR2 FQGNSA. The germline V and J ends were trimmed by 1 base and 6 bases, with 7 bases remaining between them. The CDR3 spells CASSLVQGQPQHF. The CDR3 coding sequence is TGTGCCAGCAGCTTAGTCCAGGGTCAGCCCCAGCATTTT.

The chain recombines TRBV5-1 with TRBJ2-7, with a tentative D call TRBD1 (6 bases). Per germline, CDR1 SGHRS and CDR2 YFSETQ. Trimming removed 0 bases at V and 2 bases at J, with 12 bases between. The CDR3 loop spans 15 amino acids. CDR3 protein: CASSLAGQNPYEQYF. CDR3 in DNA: TGCGCCAGCAGCTTGGCCGGACAGAACCCCTACGAGCAGTACTTC.

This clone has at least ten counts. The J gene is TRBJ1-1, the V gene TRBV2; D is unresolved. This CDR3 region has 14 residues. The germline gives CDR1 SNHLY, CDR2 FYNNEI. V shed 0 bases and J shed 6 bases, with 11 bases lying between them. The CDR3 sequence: CASSEAHSRAEAFF. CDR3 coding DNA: TGTGCCAGCAGTGAAGCGCACAGTCGTGCTGAAGCTTTCTTT.

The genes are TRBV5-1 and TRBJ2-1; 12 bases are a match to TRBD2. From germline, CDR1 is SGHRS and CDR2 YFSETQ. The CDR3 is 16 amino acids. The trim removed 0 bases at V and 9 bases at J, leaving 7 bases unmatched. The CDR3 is CASSLVASGGASEQFF. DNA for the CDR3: TGCGCCAGCAGCTTGGTAGCTAGCGGGGGGGCGAGTGAGCAGTTCTTC. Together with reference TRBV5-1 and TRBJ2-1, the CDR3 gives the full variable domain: KAGVTQTPRYLIKTRGQQVTLSCSPISGHRSVSWYQQTPGQGLQFLFEYFSETQRNKGNFPGRFSGRQFSNSRSEMNVSTLELGDSALYLCASSLVASGGASEQFFGPGTRLTVL.

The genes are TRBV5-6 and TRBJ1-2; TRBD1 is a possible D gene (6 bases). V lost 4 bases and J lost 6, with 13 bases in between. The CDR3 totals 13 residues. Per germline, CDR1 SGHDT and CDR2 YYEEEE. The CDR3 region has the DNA TGTGCCAGCAGCCTAAACAGGGTGGATGGCTACACCTTC. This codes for CASSLNRVDGYTF.

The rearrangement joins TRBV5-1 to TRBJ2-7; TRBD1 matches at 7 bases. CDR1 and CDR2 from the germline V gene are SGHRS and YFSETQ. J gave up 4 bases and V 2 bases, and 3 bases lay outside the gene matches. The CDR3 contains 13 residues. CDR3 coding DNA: TGCGCCAGCAGCTTTGGGGACAGTTACGAGCAGTACTTC. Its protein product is CASSFGDSYEQYF.

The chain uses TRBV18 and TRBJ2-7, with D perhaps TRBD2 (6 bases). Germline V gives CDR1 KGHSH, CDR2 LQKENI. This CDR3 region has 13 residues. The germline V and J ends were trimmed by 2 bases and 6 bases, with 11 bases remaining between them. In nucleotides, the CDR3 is TGTGCCAGCTCACCAGGCCTAGCGACCGAGCAGTACTTC. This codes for CASSPGLATEQYF.

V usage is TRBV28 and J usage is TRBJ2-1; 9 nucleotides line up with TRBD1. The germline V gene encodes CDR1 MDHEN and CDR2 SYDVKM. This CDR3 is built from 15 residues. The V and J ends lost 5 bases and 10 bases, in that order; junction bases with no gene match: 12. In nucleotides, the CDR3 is TGTGCCAGCAGTCAGACAGGGGGTGATTTGCGGGAGCAGTTCTTC. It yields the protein CASSQTGGDLREQFF.

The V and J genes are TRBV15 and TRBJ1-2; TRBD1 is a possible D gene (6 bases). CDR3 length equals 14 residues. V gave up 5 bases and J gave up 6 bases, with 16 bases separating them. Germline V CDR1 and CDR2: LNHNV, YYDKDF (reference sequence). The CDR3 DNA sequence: TGTGCCACCAGCCAAGGGCACAGGGCGGATGGCTACACCTTC. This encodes CATSQGHRADGYTF.

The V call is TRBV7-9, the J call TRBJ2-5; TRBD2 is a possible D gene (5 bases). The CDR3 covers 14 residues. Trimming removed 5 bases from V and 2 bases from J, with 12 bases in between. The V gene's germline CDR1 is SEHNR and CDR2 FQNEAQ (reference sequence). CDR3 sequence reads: CASSRGQAQETQYF. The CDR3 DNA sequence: TGTGCCAGCAGCCGCGGGCAGGCACAAGAGACCCAGTACTTC. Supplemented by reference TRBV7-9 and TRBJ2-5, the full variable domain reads DTGVSQNPRHKITKRGQNVTFRCDPISEHNRLYWYRQTLGQGPEFLTYFQNEAQLEKSRLLSDRFSAERPKGSFSTLEIQRTEQGDSAMYLCASSRGQAQETQYFGPGTRLLVL.

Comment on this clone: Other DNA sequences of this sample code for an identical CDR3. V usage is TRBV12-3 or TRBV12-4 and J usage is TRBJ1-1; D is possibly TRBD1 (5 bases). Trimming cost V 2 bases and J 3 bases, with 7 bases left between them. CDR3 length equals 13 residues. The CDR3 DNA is TGTGCCAGCAGTTTATCGGGGGACACTGAAGCTTTCTTT. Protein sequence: CASSLSGDTEAFF.

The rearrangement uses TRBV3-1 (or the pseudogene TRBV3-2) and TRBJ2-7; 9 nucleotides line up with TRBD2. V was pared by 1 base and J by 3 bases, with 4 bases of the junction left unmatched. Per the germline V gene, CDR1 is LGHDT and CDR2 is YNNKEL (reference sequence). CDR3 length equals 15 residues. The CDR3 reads CASSQGAGGRYEQYF. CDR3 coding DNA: TGTGCCAGCAGCCAAGGAGCGGGGGGCCGCTACGAGCAGTACTTC.

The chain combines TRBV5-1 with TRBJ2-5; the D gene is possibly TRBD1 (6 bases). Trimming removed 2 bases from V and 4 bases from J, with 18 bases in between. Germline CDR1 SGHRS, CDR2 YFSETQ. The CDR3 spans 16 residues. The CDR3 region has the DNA TGCGCCAGCAGCTTCCAGGGGATGGGGTGGGGAGAGACCCAGTACTTC. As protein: CASSFQGMGWGETQYF.

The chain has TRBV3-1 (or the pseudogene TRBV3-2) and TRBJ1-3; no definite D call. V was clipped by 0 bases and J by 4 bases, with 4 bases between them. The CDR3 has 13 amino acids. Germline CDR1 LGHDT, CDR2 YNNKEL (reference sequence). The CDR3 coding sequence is TGTGCCAGCAGCCAAGATCTGGGAAACACCATATATTTT. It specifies CASSQDLGNTIYF.